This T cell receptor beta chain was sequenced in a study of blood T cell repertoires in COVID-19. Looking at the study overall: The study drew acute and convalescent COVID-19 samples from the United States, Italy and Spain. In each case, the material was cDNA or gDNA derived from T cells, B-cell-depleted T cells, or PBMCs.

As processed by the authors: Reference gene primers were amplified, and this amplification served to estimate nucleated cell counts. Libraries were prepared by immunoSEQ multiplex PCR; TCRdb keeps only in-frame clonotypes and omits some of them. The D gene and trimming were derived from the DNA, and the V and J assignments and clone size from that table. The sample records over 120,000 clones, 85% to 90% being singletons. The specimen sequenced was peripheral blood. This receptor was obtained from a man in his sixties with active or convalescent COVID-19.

The DNA of the CDR3 is TGCGCCAGCAGCCAAGATGGGGGGGGGTCTTCAGGTGGCTACACCTTC. Amino acids: CASSQDGGGSSGGYTF. The chain is built from TRBV4-3 and TRBJ1-2; perhaps TRBD1 as D (5 bases). The CDR3 is made up of 16 amino acids. V was trimmed by 0 bases and J by 7 bases, leaving 18 bases between them. Per the germline V gene, CDR1 is LGHNA and CDR2 is YSLEER.